This T cell receptor beta chain originates from a study of shared clonotypes between healthy human individuals. Study-level findings and limits: Clonotypes which were not shared had lower generation probabilities than clonotypes that all four donors shared. Represented diversity, genetic and exposure-history alike, was limited by few donors.

This clone was seen a handful of times. Its specificity is unknown. Replicate PCRs run on sorted subsets employed 200 to 250 ng DNA, around 31,000 T cell genomes. Sequencing was performed with immunoSEQ multiplex PCR; in TCRdb, only in-frame clones are kept and a portion is missing. The sample holds 900,000 to 1,200,000 clones, more than 75% seen once. The ends lost 5 bases at V and 4 bases at J; junction bases unmatched: 1. Looked up from germline, CDR1 is SGHVS and CDR2 is FQNEAQ. CDR3 length: 13 amino acids. The sample comprised memory CD4+ T cells from PBMCs. Subset here: CD45RA-negative fraction. This receptor was identified in a man between 18 and 29 years old in good health. Some clones in this sample may be carry-over from other donors' samples. This sequence joins TRBV7-8 and TRBJ1-3; TRBD1 aligns across 8 bases. DNA for the CDR3: TGTGCCAGCAGCCGGGACAGGGGAAACACCATATATTTT. Amino acids: CASSRDRGNTIYF.